The present TCR beta chain was sequenced within a study of blood T cell repertoires in COVID-19. Trimming removed 9 bases at V and 1 base at J, with 11 bases between. Looked up from germline, CDR1 is KGHSH and CDR2 is LQKENI. The CDR3 loop spans 13 amino acids. Produced via immunoSEQ multiplex PCR; TCRdb's table is partial and in-frame only. Counted here are around 56,000 clones, 73% occurring once; the ten biggest clones make up roughly 13%. Sequencing used peripheral blood. This clonotype was sampled from a woman aged 70 to 79 with acute or convalescent COVID-19. The chain recombines TRBV18 with TRBJ2-3, with D uncertain. CDR3 coding DNA: TGTGCCAGTCTGGAAACAGGCACAGATACGCAGTATTTT. This translates into CASLETGTDTQYF.